Below are 11 T cell receptor beta chains sequenced from a single sample in a study of blood T cells in healthy people across ages. PCR was performed a second time for about 6 to 12 cycles using a sample-barcoded 5' primer and a J-beta primer mix. TCRdb itself ran the 5' RACE reads through MiXCR, one entry per CDR3 protein. The sample carries about 1.8 million distinct CDR3 sequences, about 49% recorded once. Sequenced sample: blood. The receptors here all came from a woman aged 40 to 49 in good health.

The chain employs TRBV2 and TRBJ2-3; D gene unclear. Trimming shortened V by 5 bases and J by 0 bases, and 15 bases separated the two germline ends. CDR1 is SNHLY and CDR2 is FYNNEI in the germline V gene. CDR3 length: 16 amino acids. The CDR3 spells CASSSHTSASTDTQYF. The CDR3 nucleotides are TGTGCCAGCAGTTCCCACACCAGTGCTAGCACAGATACGCAGTATTTT.

The chain has TRBV20-1 and TRBJ2-5; 9 bases fit TRBD2. Germline V gene data show CDR1 as DFQATT and CDR2 as SNEGSKA (reference sequence). There are 15 residues in the CDR3. With V trimmed by 0 bases and J by 5 bases, 7 bases remained unmatched. CDR3 protein: CSARDWVAGEETQYF. Written as DNA, the CDR3 is TGCAGTGCTAGAGATTGGGTAGCGGGGGAGGAGACCCAGTACTTC.

The J gene is TRBJ1-2, the V gene TRBV29-1; the D gene is possibly TRBD1 (5 bases). Per germline, CDR1 SQVTM and CDR2 ANQGSEA. The CDR3 length is 13 residues. Trimming took 7 bases from V and 0 from J, leaving 12 bases between them. CDR3 sequence: CSALTESNYGYTF. In nucleotides, the CDR3 is TGCAGCGCTCTGACAGAGTCTAACTATGGCTACACCTTC.

The V and J genes are TRBV7-3 and TRBJ2-6, with D hard to call. V dropped 0 bases and J dropped 0 bases, with 12 bases sitting between them. Germline V gene lookup returns CDR1 SGHTA and CDR2 FQGTGA. The CDR3 extends over 18 amino acids. The CDR3 protein is CASSLTSQVNSGANVLTF. CDR3 in DNA: TGTGCCAGCAGCTTAACGTCCCAGGTTAACTCTGGGGCCAACGTCCTGACTTTC.

This clonotype was counted between two and nine times. The chain joins TRBV7-2 to TRBJ1-4, with 7 bases that match TRBD1. Germline V CDR1 and CDR2: SGHTA, FQGNSA. V shed 3 bases and J 4 bases; nucleotides not matched to a gene: 5. The CDR3 runs to 15 residues. The CDR3 here is CASSFRGQYNEKLFF. CDR3 DNA: TGTGCCAGCAGCTTCAGGGGACAGTATAATGAAAAACTGTTTTTT. The full variable domain, in which reference TRBV7-2 and TRBJ1-4 provide the parts outside the CDR3, is GAGVSQSPSNKVTEKGKDVELRCDPISGHTALYWYRQSLGQGLEFLIYFQGNSAPDKSGLPSDRFSAERTGGSVSTLTIQRTQQEDSAVYLCASSFRGQYNEKLFFGSGTQLSVL.

This sequence joins TRBV27 and TRBJ2-1; no reliable D call. Trimming shortened V by 5 bases and J by 12 bases, and 14 bases separated the two germline ends. The CDR3 spans 12 residues. The germline V gene encodes CDR1 MNHEY and CDR2 SMNVEV (reference sequence). CDR3 region: CASSGRRSRQFF. CDR3 in DNA: TGTGCCAGCAGTGGTAGGCGGTCTAGGCAGTTCTTC.

The CDR3 DNA reads as TGTGCCAGCAGCTTAGTACAGGTCGGGCAATATGGCTACACCTTC. Amino acid sequence: CASSLVQVGQYGYTF. The genes are TRBV11-2 and TRBJ1-2; D perhaps matches TRBD1 (5 bases). The CDR3 is made up of 15 amino acids. Trimming removed 1 base from V and 5 bases from J, with 14 bases in between. In germline, CDR1 is SGHAT, CDR2 FQNNGV.

CDR3 in amino acids: CSAQTSYNEQFF. The CDR3 DNA is TGCAGCGCCCAGACGAGTTACAATGAGCAGTTCTTC. The chain links TRBV29-1 to TRBJ2-1, with no clear D. Germline assignment: CDR1 SQVTM and CDR2 ANQGSEA. V dropped 7 bases and J dropped 4 bases, with 11 bases sitting between them. The CDR3 consists of 12 residues.

This chain joins TRBV14 and TRBJ1-4; D is ambiguous. V was shortened by 0 bases and J by 1 base, with 21 bases between the two germline ends. Germline V gene sequence: CDR1 SGHDN, CDR2 FVKESK. The CDR3 contains 20 residues. CDR3 protein: CASSQDGRPHAGRTNEKLFF. The CDR3 coding sequence is TGTGCCAGCAGCCAAGACGGACGACCCCACGCGGGGAGAACTAATGAAAAACTGTTTTTT.

In this sample, this clonotype turned up a few times. V usage is TRBV21-1 and J usage is TRBJ2-5. TRBV21-1 is designated a pseudogene. The CDR3 is made up of 15 amino acids. DNA for the CDR3: TGTGCCAGCAGCAAAGTGAGAACAGCACAAGAGACCCAGTACTTC. Protein: CASSKVRTAQETQYF.

DNA for the CDR3: TGTGCCAGCAGCTTGGGGGTCCCGGGGACTTCCTACAATGAGCAGTTCTTC. Protein product: CASSLGVPGTSYNEQFF. The chain employs TRBV5-5 and TRBJ2-1, with D perhaps TRBD2 (6 bases). Germline CDR1 and CDR2: SGHKS and YYEKEE (reference sequence). V was trimmed by 0 bases and J by 1 base, leaving 14 bases between them. The CDR3 spans 17 residues.